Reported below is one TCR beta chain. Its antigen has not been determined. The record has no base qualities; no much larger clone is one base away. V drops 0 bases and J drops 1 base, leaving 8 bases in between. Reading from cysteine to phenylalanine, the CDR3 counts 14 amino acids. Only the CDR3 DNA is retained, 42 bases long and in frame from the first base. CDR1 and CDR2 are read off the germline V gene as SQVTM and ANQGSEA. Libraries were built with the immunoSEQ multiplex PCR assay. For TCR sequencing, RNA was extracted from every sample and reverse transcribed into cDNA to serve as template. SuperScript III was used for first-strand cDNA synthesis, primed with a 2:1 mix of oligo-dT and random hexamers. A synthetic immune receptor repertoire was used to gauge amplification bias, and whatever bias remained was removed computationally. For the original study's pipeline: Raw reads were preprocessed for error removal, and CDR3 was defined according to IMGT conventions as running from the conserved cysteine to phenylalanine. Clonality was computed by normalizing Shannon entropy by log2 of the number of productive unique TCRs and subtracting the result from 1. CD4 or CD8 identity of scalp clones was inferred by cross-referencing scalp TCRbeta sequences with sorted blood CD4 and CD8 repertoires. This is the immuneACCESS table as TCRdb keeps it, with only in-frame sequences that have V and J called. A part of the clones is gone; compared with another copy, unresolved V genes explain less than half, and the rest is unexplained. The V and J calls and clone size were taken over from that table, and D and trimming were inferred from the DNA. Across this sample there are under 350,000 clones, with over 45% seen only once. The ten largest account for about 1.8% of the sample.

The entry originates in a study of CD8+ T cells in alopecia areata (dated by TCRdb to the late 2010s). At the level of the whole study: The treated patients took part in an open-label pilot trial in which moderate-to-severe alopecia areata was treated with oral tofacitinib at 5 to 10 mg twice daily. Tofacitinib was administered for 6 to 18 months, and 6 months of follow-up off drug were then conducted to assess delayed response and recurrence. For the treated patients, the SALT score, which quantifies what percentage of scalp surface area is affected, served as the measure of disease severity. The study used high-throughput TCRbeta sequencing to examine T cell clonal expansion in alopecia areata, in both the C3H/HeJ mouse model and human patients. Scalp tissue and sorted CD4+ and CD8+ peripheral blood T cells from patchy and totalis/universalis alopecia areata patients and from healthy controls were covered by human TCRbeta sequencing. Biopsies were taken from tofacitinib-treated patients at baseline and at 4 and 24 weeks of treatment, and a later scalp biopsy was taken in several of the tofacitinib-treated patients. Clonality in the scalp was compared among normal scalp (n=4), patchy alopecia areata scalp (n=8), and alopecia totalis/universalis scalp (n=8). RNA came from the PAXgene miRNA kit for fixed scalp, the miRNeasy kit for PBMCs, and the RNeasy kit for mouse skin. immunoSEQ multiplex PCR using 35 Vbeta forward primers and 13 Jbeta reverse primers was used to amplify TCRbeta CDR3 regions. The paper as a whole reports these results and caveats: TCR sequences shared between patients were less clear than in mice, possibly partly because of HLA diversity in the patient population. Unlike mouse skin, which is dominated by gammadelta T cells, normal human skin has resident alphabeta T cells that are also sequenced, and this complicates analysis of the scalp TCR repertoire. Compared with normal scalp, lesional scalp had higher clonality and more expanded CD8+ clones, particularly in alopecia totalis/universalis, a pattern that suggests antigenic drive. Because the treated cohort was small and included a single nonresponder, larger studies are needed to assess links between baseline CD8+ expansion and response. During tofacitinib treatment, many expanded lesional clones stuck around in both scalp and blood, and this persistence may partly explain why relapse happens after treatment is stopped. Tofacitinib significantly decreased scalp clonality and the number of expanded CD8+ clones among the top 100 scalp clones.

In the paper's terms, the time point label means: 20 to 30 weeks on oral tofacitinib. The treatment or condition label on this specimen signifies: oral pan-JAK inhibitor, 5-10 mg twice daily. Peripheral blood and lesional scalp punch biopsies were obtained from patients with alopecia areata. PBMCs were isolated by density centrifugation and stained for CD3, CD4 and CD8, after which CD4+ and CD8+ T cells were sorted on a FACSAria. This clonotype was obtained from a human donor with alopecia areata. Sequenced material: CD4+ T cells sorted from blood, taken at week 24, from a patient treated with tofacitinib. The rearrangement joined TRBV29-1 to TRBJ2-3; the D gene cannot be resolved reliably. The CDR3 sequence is CSVEELSGTDTQYF. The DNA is TGCAGCGTTGAAGAGCTATCCGGCACAGATACGCAGTATTTT.